Listed below are T cell receptor beta chains from one sample, sequenced in a study of response to subunit inactivated influenza vaccine. TCRdb used MiXCR to reprocess the RT-PCR reads, holding one entry per CDR3 protein. The sample has about 700,000 distinct CDR3 sequences, about 15% seen once. The starting material was PBMCs from blood, obtained roughly 15 days before vaccination. These receptor sequences come from a man aged 50 or older who received an inactivated influenza vaccine. CDR3s include the opening cysteine and the closing phenylalanine or tryptophan. The D gene is left open where the match is weak. Clone size appears in some rows only: once, few, many, or a class for an expanded clone.

cdr3_aa | cdr3_nt | clone_size | j_call | v_call | d_call
CASSYSPLGGLYNEQFF | TGTGCCAGCAGTTATTCGCCTTTGGGCGGCCTTTACAATGAGCAGTTCTTC | many | TRBJ2-1 | TRBV6-2/TRBV6-3 | .
CASSLSGSPTGELFF | TGTGCCAGCAGTTTAAGTGGGAGTCCTACCGGGGAGCTGTTTTTT | . | TRBJ2-2 | TRBV12-3/TRBV12-4 | .
CASTASHYEKLFF | TGTGCCAGCACGGCCAGCCACTATGAAAAACTGTTTTTT | . | TRBJ1-4 | TRBV6-6 | .
CASSPSVLAGLTDTQYF | TGTGCCAGCAGTCCCTCGGTTCTGGCGGGGCTCACAGATACGCAGTATTTT | few | TRBJ2-3 | TRBV28 | .
CASSLVGSRASDTQYF | TGTGCCAGCAGTTTAGTTGGTAGCCGGGCTTCAGATACGCAGTATTTT | many | TRBJ2-3 | TRBV12-3/TRBV12-4 | .
CASSHRGAGGGNIQYF | TGTGCCAGCAGCCACCGAGGCGCGGGGGGTGGCAACATTCAGTACTTC | few | TRBJ2-4 | TRBV3-1 | TRBD2
CSTRPGQGSNEQFF | TGCAGCACTCGACCCGGACAGGGATCAAACGAGCAGTTCTTC | . | TRBJ2-1 | TRBV29-1 | TRBD1
CASSTDRGRETQYF | TGTGCCAGCAGCACTGACAGGGGCCGAGAGACCCAGTACTTC | . | TRBJ2-5 | TRBV7-2 | TRBD1
CASSQGLAGGKNTQYF | TGTGCCAGCAGCCAAGGACTAGCGGGGGGGAAAAATACGCAGTATTTT | few | TRBJ2-3 | TRBV3-1 | TRBD2
CSARYRTSGETQYF | TGCAGTGCTAGATACCGGACGAGTGGGGAGACCCAGTACTTC | . | TRBJ2-5 | TRBV20-1 | .
CASSYSRGRSGGNTIYF | TGTGCCAGCAGTTACTCGCGGGGGCGATCGGGTGGAAACACCATATATTTT | . | TRBJ1-3 | TRBV6-5 | .
CAISAMTGGLYEQYF | TGTGCCATCAGCGCGATGACAGGGGGACTCTACGAGCAGTACTTC | . | TRBJ2-7 | TRBV10-3 | TRBD1
CASSRPGQETYEQYF | TGTGCCAGCAGCCGTCCGGGACAGGAGACCTACGAGCAGTACTTC | . | TRBJ2-7 | TRBV7-8 | TRBD1
CSATEFRLAEQETQYF | TGCAGTGCTACAGAGTTTCGTCTAGCGGAGCAAGAGACCCAGTACTTC | . | TRBJ2-5 | TRBV20-1 | TRBD2
CATSRKDTGTGSNQPQHF | TGTGCCACCAGCAGGAAGGATACAGGTACGGGTAGCAATCAGCCCCAGCATTTT | few | TRBJ1-5 | TRBV15 | .
CAIKSRQGSTDTQYF | TGTGCCATCAAGTCCAGACAGGGAAGCACAGATACGCAGTATTTT | few | TRBJ2-3 | TRBV10-3 | TRBD1
CASRIDSLPRQSTDTQYF | TGTGCCAGCAGGATTGATAGCCTCCCGAGACAGTCCACAGATACGCAGTATTTT | few | TRBJ2-3 | TRBV28 | .
CASSLAPQDNYGYTF | TGTGCCAGCAGCTTAGCGCCACAGGATAACTATGGCTACACCTTC | few | TRBJ1-2 | TRBV7-9 | .
CASSQRTNEKLFF | TGTGCCAGCAGCCAAAGGACTAATGAAAAACTGTTTTTT | . | TRBJ1-4 | TRBV3-1 | .
CSAFTPASAYNEQFF | TGCAGTGCTTTTACCCCCGCTAGTGCCTACAATGAGCAGTTCTTC | few | TRBJ2-1 | TRBV20-1 | .
CASSSGTSGNSYEQYF | TGCGCCAGCAGCTCCGGGACTAGCGGGAACTCCTACGAGCAGTACTTC | many | TRBJ2-7 | TRBV5-1 | TRBD2
CSARAALAVYEQFF | TGCAGTGCTAGAGCCGCCCTAGCGGTATATGAGCAGTTCTTC | once | TRBJ2-1 | TRBV20-1 | TRBD2
CATVGTRGNEQFF | TGTGCCACAGTAGGGACTAGGGGCAATGAGCAGTTCTTC | few | TRBJ2-1 | TRBV28 | TRBD2
CASSVGLASYEQYF | TGCGCCAGCAGCGTGGGACTAGCGTCCTACGAGCAGTACTTC | few | TRBJ2-7 | TRBV5-1 | TRBD2
CASSLDSGAGELFF | TGTGCCAGCAGCTTGGATTCAGGGGCCGGGGAGCTGTTTTTT | . | TRBJ2-2 | TRBV5-5 | .
CASSEARGITEAFF | TGCGCCAGCAGTGAGGCCAGGGGGATCACTGAAGCTTTCTTT | few | TRBJ1-1 | TRBV10-2 | TRBD1
CATSGGAGGIQFF | TGTGCCACCAGTGGAGGGGCAGGGGGTATCCAGTTCTTC | few | TRBJ2-1 | TRBV24-1 | TRBD1
CASSLRQGQGNIQYF | TGCGCCAGCAGCTTGCGACAGGGACAAGGAAACATTCAGTACTTC | many | TRBJ2-4 | TRBV5-1 | TRBD1